This T cell receptor beta chain derives from a study of cytotoxic CD8 clonotypes in ibrutinib-treated CLL. Sequencing was designed to attain a depth spanning 1 in 200,000 to 1 in 1 million T cells. TCRdb keeps only in-frame clones here, not all; method: immunoSEQ multiplex PCR. The table lists 250,000 to 350,000 clones, more than 70% of them singletons. The ends were cut back, 2 bases at V and 0 bases at J, with 11 bases in the middle. Germline V gene sequence: CDR1 MNHEY, CDR2 SVGAGI. This CDR3 spans 15 amino acids. General study points: Contraction or stability on treatment characterized the public clonotypes, which were uncommon. Collection times varied between progressing and sustained-remission patients.

On this clone itself: The antigen is undetermined.

The material was PBMCs, obtained at disease progression, from a patient treated with ibrutinib. This sequence joins TRBV6-5 and TRBJ2-7, with TRBD2 as a possible D gene (5 bases). The sequence was collected from a human donor with chronic lymphocytic leukemia. The CDR3 DNA reads TGTGCCAGCAGTTACGATCGGGGTACCTCCTACGAGCAGTACTTC. Amino acids: CASSYDRGTSYEQYF.